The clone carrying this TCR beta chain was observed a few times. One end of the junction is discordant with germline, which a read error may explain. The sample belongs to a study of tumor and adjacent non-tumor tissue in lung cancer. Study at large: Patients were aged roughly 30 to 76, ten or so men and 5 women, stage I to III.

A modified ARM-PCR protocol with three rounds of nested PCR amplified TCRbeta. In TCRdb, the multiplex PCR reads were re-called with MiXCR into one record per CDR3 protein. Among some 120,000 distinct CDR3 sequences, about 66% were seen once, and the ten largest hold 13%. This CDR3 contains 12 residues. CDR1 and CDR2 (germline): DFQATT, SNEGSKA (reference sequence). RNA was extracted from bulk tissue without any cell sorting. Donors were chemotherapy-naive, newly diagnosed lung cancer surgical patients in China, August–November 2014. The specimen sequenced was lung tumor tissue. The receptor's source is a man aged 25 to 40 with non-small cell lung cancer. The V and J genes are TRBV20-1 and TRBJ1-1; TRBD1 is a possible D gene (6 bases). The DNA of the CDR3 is TGCAGTGCCCCGGCAGGGGACACTGGAGCTTTCTTT. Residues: CSAPAGDTGAFF.